The 17 T cell receptor beta chains below come from one sample, sequenced in a study of CD8 T cells in Susac syndrome. Random hexamers primed reverse transcription of about 0.5 to 1 ug RNA. TCRdb reprocessed the immunoSEQ multiplex PCR reads via MiXCR and lists one record per CDR3 protein. This sample yields about 83,000 distinct CDR3 sequences, of which approximately 96% are seen a single time; more than 0.35% belongs to the top ten. The specimen sequenced was CD8+ T cells from PBMCs. The receptors shown here come from a human donor with Susac syndrome.

The CDR3 spells CSASRLRGHNEQFF. DNA for the CDR3: TGCAGTGCTAGCAGGCTCCGAGGACACAATGAGCAGTTCTTC. This chain links TRBV20-1 with TRBJ2-1; D gene unclear. The CDR3 spans 14 residues. From germline, CDR1 is DFQATT and CDR2 SNEGSKA (reference sequence). Trimming pared 3 bases from V and 5 bases from J, leaving 14 bases between.

The genes are TRBV14 and TRBJ1-1; perhaps TRBD1 as D (6 bases). Germline assignment: CDR1 SGHDN and CDR2 FVKESK. The CDR3 covers 17 residues. Trimming pared 1 base from V and 1 base from J, leaving 16 bases between. CDR3 sequence: CASSQAAWDNSNTEAFF. DNA for the CDR3: TGTGCCAGCAGCCAAGCAGCGTGGGACAACTCGAACACTGAAGCTTTCTTT.

The genes are TRBV7-9 and TRBJ1-2; D gene unclear. Trimming took 5 bases from V and 3 from J, leaving 13 bases between them. Germline values: CDR1 SEHNR, CDR2 FQNEAQ (reference sequence). The CDR3 sequence is 14 residues long. The CDR3 reads CASSVVRDDYGYTF. The DNA of the CDR3 is TGTGCCAGCAGCGTTGTAAGGGATGACTATGGCTACACCTTC.

As concerns this clonotype: Mismatch with germline at one junction end may stem from a read error. The J gene is TRBJ1-2, the V gene TRBV27; 8 bases match TRBD1. CDR1 is MNHEY, CDR2 SMNVEV, per germline (reference sequence). The CDR3 runs to 13 residues. CDR3 in amino acids: CASSFGTGSGYTF. DNA for the CDR3: TGTGCCAGTAGTTTCGGGACAGGTTCTGGCTACACCTTC.

This chain connects TRBV25-1 to TRBJ2-5; D is unclear. The CDR3 is 15 amino acids. Trimming cost V 0 bases and J 4 bases, with 12 bases left between them. CDR1 is MGHDK and CDR2 is SYGVNS in the germline V gene. CDR3 bases: TGTGCCAGCAGTGAATATCCCAACGCCGCAGAGACCCAGTACTTC. Residues: CASSEYPNAAETQYF.

The chain carries TRBV9 and TRBJ1-2; D is possibly TRBD1 (6 bases). Per germline, CDR1 SGDLS and CDR2 YYNGEE. This CDR3 has 15 amino acids. V was pared by 4 bases and J by 6 bases, with 19 bases between. As DNA, the CDR3 is TGTGCCAGCAGCCCCCTCAGGGGAGTCCCCGATGGCTACACCTTC. As protein: CASSPLRGVPDGYTF. The full variable domain, rest sourced from reference TRBV9 and TRBJ1-2, is DSGVTQTPKHLITATGQRVTLRCSPRSGDLSVYWYQQSLDQGLQFLIQYYNGEERAKGNILERFSAQQFPDLHSELNLSSLELGDSALYFCASSPLRGVPDGYTFGSGTRLTVV.

This chain uses TRBV4-2 with TRBJ1-2; a possible D gene is TRBD1 (6 bases). Trimming removed 3 bases from V and 7 bases from J, with 18 bases in between. From germline, CDR1 is LGHNA and CDR2 YNFKEQ. The CDR3 consists of 15 residues. The chain's CDR3 is CASSQGAGHGGGYTF. The DNA of the CDR3 is TGTGCCAGCAGCCAGGGGGCGGGGCATGGTGGTGGCTACACCTTC.

V is TRBV5-1 and J is TRBJ2-1; D ambiguous. The germline CDR1 and CDR2 sequences are SGHRS and YFSETQ. With 7 bases removed from V and 8 bases from J, the gap between germline ends came to 13 bases. The CDR3 spans 12 residues. CDR3 nucleotides: TGCGCCAGCTCCCCGTATCTCCATGAGCAGTTCTTC. It translates to CASSPYLHEQFF.

Only one count was recorded for this clonotype. V and J are TRBV13 and TRBJ2-1; TRBD1 matches 9 bases. Germline loops: CDR1 PRHDT, CDR2 FYEKMQ (reference sequence). The CDR3 consists of 14 residues. V lost 7 bases and J lost 5; bases outside the gene matches: 6. DNA of the CDR3: TGTGCCAGCAACGACAGGGGGATGAACAATGAGCAGTTCTTC. Protein: CASNDRGMNNEQFF.

This chain uses TRBV2 with TRBJ2-7, with TRBD2 matching over 8 bases. Germline lookup yields CDR1 SNHLY and CDR2 FYNNEI. V trimming: 7 bases; J trimming: 3 bases; junction bases outside the gene matches: 2. The CDR3 runs to 12 residues. The CDR3 sequence is CASKLAGYEQYF. The CDR3 nucleotides are TGTGCCAGCAAGCTAGCGGGCTACGAGCAGTACTTC.

V gene TRBV20-1 combines with J gene TRBJ2-6; 7 nucleotides align to TRBD1. This CDR3 region has 15 residues. V dropped 0 bases and J dropped 3; count of bases not matched to a gene: 2. Germline V CDR1 and CDR2: DFQATT, SNEGSKA (reference sequence). CDR3 loop: CSARDYRGGANVLTF. CDR3 coding DNA: TGCAGTGCTAGAGATTACAGGGGTGGGGCCAACGTCCTGACTTTC.

The chain has TRBV24-1 and TRBJ1-5; no clear D. Germline CDR1 KGHDR, CDR2 SFDVKD. V lost 9 bases and J lost 0, with 8 bases in between. CDR3 length: 13 amino acids. The CDR3 loop is CATHRDSNQPQHF. CDR3 coding DNA: TGTGCCACCCACAGAGATAGCAATCAGCCCCAGCATTTT.

The J gene is TRBJ2-7, the V gene TRBV7-9, with 8 bases fitting TRBD1. Trimming cost V 5 bases and J 3 bases; bases outside gene matches: 9. The CDR3 totals 15 residues. Germline-derived CDR1 and CDR2 are SEHNR and FQNEAQ (reference sequence). The DNA of the CDR3 is TGTGCCAGCAGCGGACAGGGAAAGGAGGTCTACGAGCAGTACGTC. Translated, it gives CASSGQGKEVYEQYV.

The chain has TRBV29-1 and TRBJ2-1; 7 nucleotides match TRBD2. CDR1 and CDR2 (germline): SQVTM, ANQGSEA. The CDR3 covers 19 residues. The V gene end was trimmed by 7 bases and the J gene end by 12 bases; junction bases not matched to a gene: 33. CDR3 coding DNA: TGCAGCGGAGTTTGTGTTACCGGGGTGGGTAGCGGGCTCACCTTGGGGCAGTTCTTC. Translation gives CSGVCVTGVGSGLTLGQFF.

The CDR3 DNA is TGCAGCGTGCGGACAGGGCCCACCGGGGAGCTGTTTTTT. Translated: CSVRTGPTGELFF. The chain has TRBV29-1 and TRBJ2-2, with 8 bases lining up with TRBD1. The CDR3 covers 13 residues. Trimming removed 6 bases from V and 4 bases from J; junction bases left unmatched: 4. CDR1 and CDR2 (germline): SQVTM, ANQGSEA.

This chain links TRBV24-1 with TRBJ2-7; D possibly corresponds to TRBD1 (6 bases). Trimming took off 4 bases at V and 0 bases at J, with 18 bases between the two ends. This CDR3 has 17 amino acids. The germline V gene has CDR1 KGHDR and CDR2 SFDVKD. In nucleotides, the CDR3 is TGTGCCACCAGTGAGGTTGGGGACAAACCCAACTCCTACGAGCAGTACTTC. Its translation is CATSEVGDKPNSYEQYF.

This clonotype was seen a few times. The chain recombines TRBV7-2 with TRBJ2-3; D may be TRBD2 (6 bases). V was pared by 3 bases and J by 1 base, with 8 bases between. The CDR3 sequence is 14 residues long. Germline CDR1 is SGHTA and CDR2 is FQGNSA. The CDR3 nucleotides read TGTGCCAGCAGCTTCGCTAGCGGCACAGATACGCAGTATTTT. Its translation is CASSFASGTDTQYF.